A selection of T cell receptor beta chains follows, all from one sample in a study of identical twins. Via MiXCR, TCRdb re-called the 5' RACE reads, giving one row per CDR3 protein. The table includes about 240,000 distinct CDR3 sequences, 6% to 8.5% detected once. The same sample was also studied in work on yellow fever vaccine responses in identical twins.

The specimen was CD8+ T cells sorted from blood. These receptors were obtained from a woman aged 18-30 years in good health. CDR3s include the opening cysteine and the closing phenylalanine or tryptophan. A D gene is named only where the DNA matches it firmly. Some rows mark clone size as missing; the rest say once, few, many or name a class of expanded clone.

d_call	v_call	clone_size	j_call	cdr3_nt	cdr3_aa
.	TRBV4-1	many	TRBJ1-2	TGCGCCAGCAGCCAACCATCCGCTGGGGGGAACTATGGCTACACCTTC	CASSQPSAGGNYGYTF
TRBD1	TRBV7-2	many	TRBJ1-2	TGTGCCAGCACCCCCGTGGCAGGGGGACCCTATGGCTACACCTTC	CASTPVAGGPYGYTF
.	TRBV18	few	TRBJ2-3	TGTGCCAGCTCACCAGTAGATACGCAGTATTTT	CASSPVDTQYF
TRBD1	TRBV5-1	many	TRBJ2-3	TGCGCCAGCAGCTTCGACAGGGCCAGCACAGATACGCAGTATTTT	CASSFDRASTDTQYF
.	TRBV29-1	many	TRBJ2-1	TGCAGCGTTGACCCAGGGCAGGGGCTGGATGAGCAGTTCTTC	CSVDPGQGLDEQFF
.	TRBV2	.	TRBJ1-5	TGTGCCAGCAGTCCGGTTGATAGCAATCAGCCCCAGCATTTT	CASSPVDSNQPQHF
.	TRBV9	.	TRBJ1-1	TGTGCCAGCCGGCTTGGGGACGGTTACACTGAAGCTTTCTTT	CASRLGDGYTEAFF
.	TRBV7-8	.	TRBJ1-2	TGTGCCAGCAGCTTCGATGGGACATCTGGCTACACCTTC	CASSFDGTSGYTF
.	TRBV6-6	.	TRBJ1-1	TGTGCCAGCAGTTACTCGGAGCTCGCTGAAGCTTTCTTT	CASSYSELAEAFF
.	TRBV2	few	TRBJ1-4	TGTGCCAGCAGTGACAGTCTTAGACGGTCTAATGAAAAACTGTTTTTT	CASSDSLRRSNEKLFF
.	TRBV9	.	TRBJ2-1	TGTGCCAGCAGCGTAGAAGGGATTGAGCAGTTCTTC	CASSVEGIEQFF
.	TRBV12-3/TRBV12-4	many	TRBJ2-2	TGTGCCAGCAGTTTTGATTCCGGGGAGCTGTTTTTT	CASSFDSGELFF
.	TRBV29-1	many	TRBJ2-7	TGCAGCGTTTATGGACAGTTCGAGGGGATCTACGAGCAGTACTTC	CSVYGQFEGIYEQYF
.	TRBV6-2/TRBV6-3	.	TRBJ1-1	TGTGCCAGCAGAGGCGGGAAAAACACTGAAGCTTTCTTT	CASRGGKNTEAFF
.	TRBV5-1	many	TRBJ2-2	TGCGCCAGCAGCTTGGTGACAGGCACCGGGGAGCTGTTTTTT	CASSLVTGTGELFF
TRBD2	TRBV12-3/TRBV12-4	few	TRBJ2-1	TGTGCCAGCAGTTTTAATCCGGGAGGGTATGAGCAGTTCTTC	CASSFNPGGYEQFF
.	TRBV6-5	few	TRBJ1-1	TGTGCCAGCAGTTATGGTCCCCCCGGTTGGGGCACTGAAGCTTTCTTT	CASSYGPPGWGTEAFF
.	TRBV11-2	.	TRBJ1-4	TGTGCCAGCAGCTTGTCGGCGCTTAATGAAAAACTGTTTTTT	CASSLSALNEKLFF
.	TRBV21-1	.	TRBJ2-5	TGTGCCAGCAGCCTTTCCCCGGGACAGGGACCTGGGACCCAGTACTTC	CASSLSPGQGPGTQYF
.	TRBV27	.	TRBJ2-3	TGTGCCAGCAGTTTGCTTAAGGAACGCACAGATACGCAGTATTTT	CASSLLKERTDTQYF
TRBD1	TRBV27	many	TRBJ2-1	TGTGCCAGCGGGCCCTGGGACAGGGGATACACTGAGCAGTTCTTC	CASGPWDRGYTEQFF
.	TRBV10-3	few	TRBJ2-1	TGTGCCATCAGTGGAGTCGTTGAGACTAGGGTCAGAAATGAGCAGTTCTTC	CAISGVVETRVRNEQFF
TRBD1	TRBV28	few	TRBJ2-1	TGTGCCATAGACCGGACAGGGCCTTACAATGAGCAGTTCTTC	CAIDRTGPYNEQFF
.	TRBV27	few	TRBJ1-1	TGTGCCAGCAGTTCGGGACGGGGACACACTGAAGCTTTCTTT	CASSSGRGHTEAFF
TRBD1	TRBV5-1	many	TRBJ2-2	TGCGCCAGCTGGACAGGGTACGTCGTTGGCGGGGAGCTGTTTTTT	CASWTGYVVGGELFF
TRBD2	TRBV12-3/TRBV12-4	many	TRBJ2-2	TGTGCCAGCAGTACGGGACTAGCGGGAGTGGGCGGGGAGCTGTTTTTT	CASSTGLAGVGGELFF
.	TRBV7-7	few	TRBJ1-6	TGTGCCAGCAGCTCCGACAGTCTTATCCTACTCATCTATAATTCACCCCTCCACTTT	CASSSDSLILLIYNSPLHF
.	TRBV2	few	TRBJ2-1	TGTGCCAGCAGTGAACCCGTCGAGCAGTTCTTC	CASSEPVEQFF
TRBD2	TRBV7-9	many	TRBJ2-3	TGTGCCAGCAGCCAAGGGACTAGCGGGAGTTTAGATACGCAGTATTTT	CASSQGTSGSLDTQYF
TRBD2	TRBV3-1	few	TRBJ2-5	TGTGCCAGCAGCCAAGAGCGTAGCGGGGTGTACCAAGAGACCCAGTACTTC	CASSQERSGVYQETQYF
.	TRBV4-1	many	TRBJ2-1	TGCGCCAGCAGCCAGGCTCCAGCTGTGGATGAGCAGTTCTTC	CASSQAPAVDEQFF
.	TRBV12-3/TRBV12-4	many	TRBJ1-6	TGTGCCAGCCGCTCCGAGGCGTCCCTCCACTTT	CASRSEASLHF
TRBD1	TRBV2	few	TRBJ2-1	TGTGCCAGCAGTGAAGTTTTCGGACAGGAGTTCTTC	CASSEVFGQEFF
.	TRBV12-3/TRBV12-4	.	TRBJ2-7	TGTGCCAGCAGTTTTACGGGGGGCGACGAGCAGTACTTC	CASSFTGGDEQYF
TRBD2	TRBV27	.	TRBJ2-5	TGTGCCAGCAGTTCCCGACTAGCACAAGAGACCCAGTACTTC	CASSSRLAQETQYF
.	TRBV7-9	few	TRBJ2-7	TGTGCCAGCAGTGGGGGCGCCTTATACGAGCAGTACTTC	CASSGGALYEQYF
TRBD1	TRBV2	.	TRBJ2-1	TGTGCCAGCAAGGGACAGTTCAATGAGCAGTTCTTC	CASKGQFNEQFF
.	TRBV7-9	few	TRBJ2-5	TGTGCCAGCAGCGTTTTATCGGGCCAGGAGGAGACCCAGTACTTC	CASSVLSGQEETQYF
TRBD1	TRBV12-5	.	TRBJ2-5	TGTGCTAGTGGTTTGGGGGGGACAGGGAGGGGACAAGAGACCCAGTACTTC	CASGLGGTGRGQETQYF
TRBD2	TRBV7-6	.	TRBJ2-2	TGTGCCAGCAGCCCCCCCACCGGGACTAGCGGCACCGGGGAGCTGTTTTTT	CASSPPTGTSGTGELFF
.	TRBV24-1	few	TRBJ2-7	TGTGCCACCAGTGATTCCCAGTTGGTGGGGTACGAGCAGTACTTC	CATSDSQLVGYEQYF
.	TRBV12-3/TRBV12-4	.	TRBJ2-1	TGTGCCAGCAGTTTTCTGGGGAGCTCCTACAATGAGCAGTTCTTC	CASSFLGSSYNEQFF
TRBD1	TRBV5-1	few	TRBJ1-2	TGCGCCAGCAGCCTCCCAGGGACAGCTTATGGCTACACCTTC	CASSLPGTAYGYTF
TRBD2	TRBV20-1	many	TRBJ2-4	TGCAGTGCTAGAGACGGGGGGGACGCCAAAAACATTCAGTACTTC	CSARDGGDAKNIQYF
TRBD2	TRBV7-6	.	TRBJ2-1	TGTGCCAGCATTAGTAGCGGGAGGAGGGATGAGCAGTTCTTC	CASISSGRRDEQFF
TRBD2	TRBV12-3/TRBV12-4	many	TRBJ2-5	TGTGCCAGCAGTTTGGGACTAGCGGGGGGAAGTCGGTATGAAGAGACCCAGTACTTC	CASSLGLAGGSRYEETQYF
.	TRBV27	.	TRBJ2-2	TGTGCCAGCAGTTTATATCAGGGTCTGGGAGTAAAAAACACCGGGGAGCTGTTTTTT	CASSLYQGLGVKNTGELFF
.	TRBV28	many	TRBJ1-2	TGTGCCAGCAGTTTGTTACAGGGAGCGGATGGCTACACCTTC	CASSLLQGADGYTF
.	TRBV28	.	TRBJ2-1	TGTGCCAGCGGGGCGAGATACAATGAGCAGTTCTTC	CASGARYNEQFF
.	TRBV6-5	few	TRBJ2-7	TGTGCCAGCAGTTTCGAGGGGGTACGGAGTCGGGAGCAGTACTTC	CASSFEGVRSREQYF